This T cell receptor beta chain comes out of a study of T cell responses to AZD1222 COVID-19 vaccine. Study findings and constraints: Researchers report vaccine-associated CD4 TCRs spanning spike, with dominance at 160-218 and 743-854. AZD1222 recipients seropositive at baseline numbered only six or seven. Spike-specific TCR breadth and depth went up after people got two AZD1222 doses. Without day 14 samples, only post-peak T cell repertoires were studied.

The CDR3 loop spans 15 amino acids. The V gene's germline CDR1 is KGHDR and CDR2 SFDVKD. Trimming removed 2 bases from V and 2 bases from J, with 11 bases in between. Details on this clone: Its antigen is still unknown.

The repertoire was sequenced with immunoSEQ multiplex PCR; TCRdb's copy has only in-frame clones and lacks some. The profile shows roughly 110,000 clones, 75% to 90% of them singletons. The chain joins TRBV24-1 to TRBJ1-2; D possibly corresponds to TRBD1 (5 bases). This clonotype was sampled from an adult in good health. The specimen was peripheral blood, collected on day 0 of AZD1222 vaccination. The DNA of the CDR3 is TGTGCCACCAGTGATTCGAGGGGACCCAACTATGGCTACACCTTC. Protein product: CATSDSRGPNYGYTF.